This is a list of T cell receptor beta chains from one sample in a study of identical twins. TCRdb used MiXCR to reprocess the 5' RACE reads, holding one entry per CDR3 protein. The data show around 1.7 million distinct CDR3 sequences, under 35% seen once. Source material: cord blood. These receptor sequences come from a newborn girl in good health. The conserved cysteine and the conserved F or W are not part of the CDR3 here. Fields, in order: clone size, V gene, J gene, CDR3 protein. For some rows the clone size is stated as once, few or many, or as a class when expanded; others skip it.

>few|TRBV5-1|TRBJ2-7
ASSLVLGQGDNEQY
>few|TRBV20-1|TRBJ2-4
SAMRVEGADPKNIQY
>many|TRBV4-2|TRBJ1-2
ASSQARAYGYT
>few|TRBV30|TRBJ1-1
AWPRLSGTQAF
>-|TRBV9|TRBJ2-3
ASSVALPDTQY
>-|TRBV2|TRBJ2-3
ASSELGLAGGQPDPDTQY
>-|TRBV4-1|TRBJ2-7
ASSLGTVDYEQY
>many|TRBV29-1|TRBJ2-1
SVEPRPYNEQF
>few|TRBV4-2|TRBJ2-7
ASSQDRLGHAPYEQY
>few|TRBV7-9|TRBJ2-1
ASSLTGANNEQF
>few|TRBV29-1|TRBJ2-3
SVVSSWQPRRTDTQY
>few|TRBV6-4|TRBJ2-1
ASSATGTYNEQF
>-|TRBV15|TRBJ1-6
ATTLTGRGGFYNSPLH
>few|TRBV24-1|TRBJ1-6
ATSDPGLYNSPLH
>-|TRBV20-1|TRBJ2-1
SARDALAEQF
>few|TRBV5-1|TRBJ1-2
ASSSSGHQNYGYT
>many|TRBV5-1|TRBJ2-1
ASSLTSGRNEQF
>-|TRBV27|TRBJ1-5
ASSFAGRHQPQH
>-|TRBV13|TRBJ2-7
ASSPGDFGSYEQY
>-|TRBV4-1|TRBJ2-1
ASGRAGPGEQF
>many|TRBV27|TRBJ2-7
ASSFVPGLVGDEQY
>few|TRBV28|TRBJ2-5
ASSLPQGAQETQY
>few|TRBV20-1|TRBJ2-1
SARETSVYNEQF
>-|TRBV7-9|TRBJ1-1
ASSVRGPGGLNTEAF
>-|TRBV5-1|TRBJ2-1
ASSLETSGIRSSYNEQF
>-|TRBV3-1|TRBJ1-2
ASSPRGTDGYT
>few|TRBV29-1|TRBJ2-3
SVEGDTDTQY
>once|TRBV20-1|TRBJ1-4
SATRTGWEKLF
>-|TRBV19|TRBJ2-7
ARTGRYEQY
>-|TRBV3-1|TRBJ2-7
ASSQEGTSREEQY
>-|TRBV12-3/TRBV12-4|TRBJ1-2
ASRPIGGAGGYT
>many|TRBV11-2|TRBJ2-3
ASSFGFSGDTQY
>many|TRBV29-1|TRBJ1-2
SVATGVGYT
>-|TRBV18|TRBJ2-5
ASTLQKQETQY
>few|TRBV24-1|TRBJ2-1
ATSDPMAYNEQF
>many|TRBV3-1|TRBJ1-2
ASSQVPGRRVYGYT
>-|TRBV12-3/TRBV12-4|TRBJ2-1
ASSSYLTSGSADNEQF
>many|TRBV29-1|TRBJ2-7
SVGGLAGDYEQY
>-|TRBV5-1|TRBJ1-2
ASSLDFGTGDSFNYGYT
>few|TRBV6-2/TRBV6-3|TRBJ1-2
ASRGTAGNGYT
>-|TRBV12-3/TRBV12-4|TRBJ2-2
ASSQKDVRRTGELF
>-|TRBV20-1|TRBJ1-4
SALRDRPNEKLF
>-|TRBV2|TRBJ2-1
AGSSTSGRNEQF
>-|TRBV6-2/TRBV6-3|TRBJ1-2
ASSFSAGTLYGYT
>-|TRBV12-3/TRBV12-4|TRBJ1-5
ASRTGGGVQPQH
>few|TRBV6-1|TRBJ2-5
ASTHNRDYQETQY
>-|TRBV28|TRBJ2-1
ASSWGTSRRAEQF
>few|TRBV28|TRBJ2-7
ASSLLEGVLREQY
>-|TRBV6-5|TRBJ2-5
ASSLRETETQY
>-|TRBV29-1|TRBJ2-1
SGRGVAYNEQF
>few|TRBV20-1|TRBJ2-4
SAKSTGQNEQY
>many|TRBV7-2|TRBJ1-5
ASSLGSGINQPQH
>-|TRBV27|TRBJ1-2
ASSFVQGADYGYT
>few|TRBV9|TRBJ2-1
ASSTRLDINEQF
>-|TRBV5-1|TRBJ2-5
ASSLTLAYNEQY
>-|TRBV20-1|TRBJ1-5
SACDRGNQPQH
>-|TRBV28|TRBJ1-2
ASSRTGRDYGYT
>-|TRBV28|TRBJ2-4
ASRKTGGAKNIQY
>few|TRBV20-1|TRBJ2-1
SARPAGRGYEQF